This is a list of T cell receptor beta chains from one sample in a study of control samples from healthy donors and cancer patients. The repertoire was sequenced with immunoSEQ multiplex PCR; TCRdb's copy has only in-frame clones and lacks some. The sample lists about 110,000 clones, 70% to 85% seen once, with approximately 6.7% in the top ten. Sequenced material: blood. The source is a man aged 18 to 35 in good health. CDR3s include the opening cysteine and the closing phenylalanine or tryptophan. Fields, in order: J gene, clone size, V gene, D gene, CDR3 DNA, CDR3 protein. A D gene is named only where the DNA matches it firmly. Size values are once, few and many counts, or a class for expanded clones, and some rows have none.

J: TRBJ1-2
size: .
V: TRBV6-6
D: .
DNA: TGTGCCAGCACCCCTGGGGTCTATGGCTACACCTTC
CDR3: CASTPGVYGYTF

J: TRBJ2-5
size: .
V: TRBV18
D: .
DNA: TGTGCCAGCTCACCGTACAACAGGGGAGGTGGTGTAGAGACCCAGTACTTC
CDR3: CASSPYNRGGGVETQYF

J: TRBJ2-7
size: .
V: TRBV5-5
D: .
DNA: TGTGCCAGCAGCTCCTCCCGACAGGACGGCAAGTTCGAGCAGTACTTC
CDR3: CASSSSRQDGKFEQYF

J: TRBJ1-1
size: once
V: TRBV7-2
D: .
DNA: TGTGCCAGCAGCTTAAACAGACGTAACACTGAAGCTTTCTTT
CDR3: CASSLNRRNTEAFF

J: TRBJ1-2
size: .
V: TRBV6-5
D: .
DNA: TGTGCCAGCAGTTACCAATACGGGGGGCTGGGCTATGGCTACACCTTC
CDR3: CASSYQYGGLGYGYTF

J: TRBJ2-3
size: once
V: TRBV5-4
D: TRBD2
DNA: TGTGCCAGCAGCTCTAGCGGGGGGGGTCGCACAGATACGCAGTATTTT
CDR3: CASSSSGGGRTDTQYF

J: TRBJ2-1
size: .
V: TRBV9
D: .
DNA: TGTGCCAGCAGCGTTGGGGGCGCCTCCTACAATGAGCAGTTCTTC
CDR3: CASSVGGASYNEQFF

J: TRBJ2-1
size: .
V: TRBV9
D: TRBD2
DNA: TGTGCCAGCAGCCCCACAGAGCGGGGGGGCAGTGAGCAGTTCTTC
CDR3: CASSPTERGGSEQFF

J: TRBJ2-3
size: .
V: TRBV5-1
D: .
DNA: TGCGCCAGCAACCCAGCGGGCCTTAGCACAGATACGCAGTATTTT
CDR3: CASNPAGLSTDTQYF

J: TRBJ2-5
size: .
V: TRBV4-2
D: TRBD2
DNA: TGTGCCAGCACACCCGGGGGGACCAAACAGGACCAGTACTTC
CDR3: CASTPGGTKQDQYF

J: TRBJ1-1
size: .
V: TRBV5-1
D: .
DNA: TGCGCCAGCAGCTTCATGGTTCCCGGGGGCACTGAAGCTTTCTTT
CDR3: CASSFMVPGGTEAFF

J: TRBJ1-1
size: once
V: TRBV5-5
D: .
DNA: TGTGCCAGCAGCTTGCATCAGGGATACACTGAAGCTTTCTTT
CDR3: CASSLHQGYTEAFF

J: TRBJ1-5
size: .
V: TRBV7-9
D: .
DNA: TGTGCCAGCAGCTTAGAACGGGGGCAGGGTAATCAGCCCCAGCATTTT
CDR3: CASSLERGQGNQPQHF

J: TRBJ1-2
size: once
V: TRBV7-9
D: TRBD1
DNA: TGTGCCAGCAGCCCCGGGACAGTCTACTATGGCTACACCTTC
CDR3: CASSPGTVYYGYTF

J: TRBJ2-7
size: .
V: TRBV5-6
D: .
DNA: TGTGCCAGCAGCTTGAAGGTGGGATCCCCCAGCTCCTACGAGCAGTACTTC
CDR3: CASSLKVGSPSSYEQYF

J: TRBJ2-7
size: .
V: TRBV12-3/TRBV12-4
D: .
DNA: TGTGCCAGCAGTGGTGAGGACGAGCAGTACTTC
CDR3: CASSGEDEQYF

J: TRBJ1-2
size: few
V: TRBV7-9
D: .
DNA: TGTGCCAGCAGCTTGATTCGCCGCTATGGCTACACCTTC
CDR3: CASSLIRRYGYTF

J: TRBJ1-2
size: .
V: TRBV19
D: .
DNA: TGTGCCAGTAGTACCAAACAGGGTCCCTATGGCTACACCTTC
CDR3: CASSTKQGPYGYTF

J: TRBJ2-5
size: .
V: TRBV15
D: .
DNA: TGTGCCACCAGCAGAGATCCAGGGGGGCGAGAGACCCAGTACTTC
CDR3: CATSRDPGGRETQYF

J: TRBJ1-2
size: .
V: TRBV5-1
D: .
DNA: TGCGCCAGCAGGGGGTATTTAGGAGACTATGGCTACACCTTC
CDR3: CASRGYLGDYGYTF

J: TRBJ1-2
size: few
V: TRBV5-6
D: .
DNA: TGTGCCAGCAGCTTGTTGGATGGCTACACCTTC
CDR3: CASSLLDGYTF

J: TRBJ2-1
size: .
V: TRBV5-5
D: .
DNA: TGTGCCAGCAGCCCGGAGGGGCTAGCGTACAATGAGCAGTTCTTC
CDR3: CASSPEGLAYNEQFF

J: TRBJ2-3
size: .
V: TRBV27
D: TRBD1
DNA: TGTGCCAGCAGAGGGACAGGGGGCGCGTATACGCAGTATTTT
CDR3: CASRGTGGAYTQYF

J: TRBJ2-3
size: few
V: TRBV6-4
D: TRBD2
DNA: TGTGCCAGCAGTAGCGGGGGGGCCACAGATACGCAGTATTTT
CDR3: CASSSGGATDTQYF

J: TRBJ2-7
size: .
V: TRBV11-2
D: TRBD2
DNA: TGTGCCAGCAGTCCCCTGGGCGGGGGGGCTTACGAGCAGTACTTC
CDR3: CASSPLGGGAYEQYF

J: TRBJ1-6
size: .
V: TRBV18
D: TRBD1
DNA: TGTGCCAGCTCCCGGGACAGGGAGAATTCACCCCTCCACTTT
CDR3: CASSRDRENSPLHF

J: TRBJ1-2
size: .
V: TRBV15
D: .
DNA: TGTGCCACCAGCAGAGATCCCCGATCCCGAGACTACACCTTC
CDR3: CATSRDPRSRDYTF

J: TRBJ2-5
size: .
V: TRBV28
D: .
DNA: TGTGCCAGCAGTTTAGATCAAGTGGGGGGAAAGACCCAGTACTTC
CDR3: CASSLDQVGGKTQYF

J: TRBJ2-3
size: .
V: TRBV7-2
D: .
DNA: TGTGCCAGCAGCCTTCGTGATACGCAGTATTTT
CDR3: CASSLRDTQYF

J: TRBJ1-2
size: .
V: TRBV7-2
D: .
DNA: TGTGCCAGCAGCTTTTCGCCCTCTATTGGCTACACCTTC
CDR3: CASSFSPSIGYTF

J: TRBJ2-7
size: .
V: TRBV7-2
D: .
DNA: TGTGCCAGCAGCTTAGTCGGTCTGACGACCCTCTCCTACGAGCAGTACTTC
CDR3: CASSLVGLTTLSYEQYF

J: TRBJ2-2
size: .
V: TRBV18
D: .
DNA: TGTGCCAGCTCCCCAGCGCGGGCCGGGGAGCTGTTTTTT
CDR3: CASSPARAGELFF

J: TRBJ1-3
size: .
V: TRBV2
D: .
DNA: TGTGCCAGCACTCCTGGGGGGGCCTTCTCTGGAAACACCATATATTTT
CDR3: CASTPGGAFSGNTIYF

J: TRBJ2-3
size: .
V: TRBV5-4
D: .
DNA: TGTGCCAGCACTGGGATTAGCACAGATACGCAGTATTTT
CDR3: CASTGISTDTQYF

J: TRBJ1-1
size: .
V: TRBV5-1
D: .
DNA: TGCGCCAGCAGCTTGGCCGGCAGATCGAACACTGAAGCTTTCTTT
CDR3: CASSLAGRSNTEAFF

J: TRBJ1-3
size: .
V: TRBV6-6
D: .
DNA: TGTGCCAGCAGTTACCGTCAGACAGGATCTGGAAACACCATATATTTT
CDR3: CASSYRQTGSGNTIYF

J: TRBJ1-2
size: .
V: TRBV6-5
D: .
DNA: TGTGCCAGCAGGACAGCAGTATCTAACTATGGCTACACCTTC
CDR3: CASRTAVSNYGYTF

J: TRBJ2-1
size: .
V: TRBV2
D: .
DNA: TGTGCCAGCAAGAGGGCAACCACAAATGAGCAGTTCTTC
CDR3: CASKRATTNEQFF

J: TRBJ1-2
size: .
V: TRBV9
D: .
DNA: TGTGCCAGCAGCTACAACTATGGCTACACCTTC
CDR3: CASSYNYGYTF

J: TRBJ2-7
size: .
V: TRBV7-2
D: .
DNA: TGTGCCAGCAGCTTCAACTACGAGCAGTACTTC
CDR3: CASSFNYEQYF

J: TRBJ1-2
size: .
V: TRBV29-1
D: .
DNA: TGCAGCGTTGAGGACAGTGGCGGCACCTTC
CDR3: CSVEDSGGTF

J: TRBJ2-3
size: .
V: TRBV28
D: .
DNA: TGTGCCAGCAGCCCCTACGGGGCGAGCACAGATACGCAGTATTTT
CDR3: CASSPYGASTDTQYF

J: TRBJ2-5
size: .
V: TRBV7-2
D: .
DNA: TGTGCCAGCAGTCAACATGGTAGCCGAGAGACCCAGTACTTC
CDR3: CASSQHGSRETQYF

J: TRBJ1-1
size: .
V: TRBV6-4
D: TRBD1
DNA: TGTGCCAGCAGGGGACAGGGGGGAACTGAAGCTTTCTTT
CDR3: CASRGQGGTEAFF

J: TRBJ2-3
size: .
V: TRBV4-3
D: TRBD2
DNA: TGCGCCAGCAGCCGAGGACTAGCGGGGGACCTCGGAAGTCGCACAGATACGCAGTATTTT
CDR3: CASSRGLAGDLGSRTDTQYF

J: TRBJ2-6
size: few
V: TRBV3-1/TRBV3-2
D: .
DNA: TGTGCCAGCAGCCAGGCTTTAGGGTACCAATCTGGGGCCAACGTCCTGACTTTC
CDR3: CASSQALGYQSGANVLTF

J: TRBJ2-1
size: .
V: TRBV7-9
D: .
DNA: TGTGCCAGCAGCTTAGGACAGCGACCTAAGGTTGAGCAGTTCTTC
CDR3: CASSLGQRPKVEQFF

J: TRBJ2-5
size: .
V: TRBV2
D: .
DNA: TGTGCCAGCAAGGATTTTGATGAGACCCAGTACTTC
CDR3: CASKDFDETQYF

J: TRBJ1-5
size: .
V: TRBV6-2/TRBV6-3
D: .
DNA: TGTGCCAGCAGTTACTACGACATGGGCAATCAGCCCCAGCATTTT
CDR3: CASSYYDMGNQPQHF

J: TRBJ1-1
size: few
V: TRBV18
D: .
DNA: TGTGCCAGCTCACCACCTACAGGGCGGAACACTGAAGCTTTCTTT
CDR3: CASSPPTGRNTEAFF

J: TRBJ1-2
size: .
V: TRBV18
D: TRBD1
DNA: TGTGCCAGCTCTAGCCTCCCCGGGACAGGGGACGGCTACACCTTC
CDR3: CASSSLPGTGDGYTF

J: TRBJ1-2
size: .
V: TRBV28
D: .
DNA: TGTGCCAGCAGTTTTGGCCAGTCTGATGGCTACACCTTC
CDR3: CASSFGQSDGYTF